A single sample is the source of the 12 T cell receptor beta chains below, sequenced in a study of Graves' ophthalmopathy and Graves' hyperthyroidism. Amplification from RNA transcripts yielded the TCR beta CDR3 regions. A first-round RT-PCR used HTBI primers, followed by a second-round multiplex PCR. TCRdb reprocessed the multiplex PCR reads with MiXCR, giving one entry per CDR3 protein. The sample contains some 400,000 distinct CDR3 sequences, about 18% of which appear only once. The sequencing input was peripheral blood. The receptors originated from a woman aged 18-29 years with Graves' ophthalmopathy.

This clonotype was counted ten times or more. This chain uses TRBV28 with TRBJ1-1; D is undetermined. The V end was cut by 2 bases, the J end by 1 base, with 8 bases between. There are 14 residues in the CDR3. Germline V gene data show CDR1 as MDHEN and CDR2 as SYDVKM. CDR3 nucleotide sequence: TGTGCCAGCAGTTTAGTCGGCAGGAACACTGAAGCTTTCTTT. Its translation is CASSLVGRNTEAFF.

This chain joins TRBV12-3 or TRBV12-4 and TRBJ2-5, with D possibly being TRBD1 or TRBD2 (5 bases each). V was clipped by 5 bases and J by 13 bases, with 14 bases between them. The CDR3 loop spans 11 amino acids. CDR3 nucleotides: TGTGCCAGCAGTCCAGGGACGGTTACGTACTTC. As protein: CASSPGTVTYF.

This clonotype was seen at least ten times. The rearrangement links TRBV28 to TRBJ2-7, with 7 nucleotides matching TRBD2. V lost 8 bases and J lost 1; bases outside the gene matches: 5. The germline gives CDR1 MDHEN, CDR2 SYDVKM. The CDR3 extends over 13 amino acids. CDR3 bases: TGTGCCAGCTTTGGCGGGGGTTCCTACGAGCAGTACTTC. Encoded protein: CASFGGGSYEQYF.

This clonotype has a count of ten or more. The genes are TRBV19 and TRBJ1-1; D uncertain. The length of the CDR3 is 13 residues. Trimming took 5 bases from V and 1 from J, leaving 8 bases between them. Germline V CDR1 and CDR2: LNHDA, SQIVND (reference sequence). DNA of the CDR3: TGTGCCAGTAGTTTCGGGCCGAACACTGAAGCTTTCTTT. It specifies CASSFGPNTEAFF.

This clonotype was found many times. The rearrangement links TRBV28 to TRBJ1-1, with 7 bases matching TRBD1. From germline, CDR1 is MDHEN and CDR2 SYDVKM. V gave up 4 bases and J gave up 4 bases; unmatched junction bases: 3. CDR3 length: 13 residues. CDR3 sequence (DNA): TGTGCCAGCAGTTGGAGGGGGCCCACTGAAGCTTTCTTT. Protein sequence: CASSWRGPTEAFF.

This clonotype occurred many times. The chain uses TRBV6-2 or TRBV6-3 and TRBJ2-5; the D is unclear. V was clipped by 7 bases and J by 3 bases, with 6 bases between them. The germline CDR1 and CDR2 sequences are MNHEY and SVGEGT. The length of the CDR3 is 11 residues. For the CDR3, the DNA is TGTGCCAGCATGGTGAAAGAGACCCAGTACTTC. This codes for CASMVKETQYF.

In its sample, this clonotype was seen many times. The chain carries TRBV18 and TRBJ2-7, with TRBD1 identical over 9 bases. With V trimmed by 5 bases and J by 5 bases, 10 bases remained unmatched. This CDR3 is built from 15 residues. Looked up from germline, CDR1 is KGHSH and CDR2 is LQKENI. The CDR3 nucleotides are TGTGCCAGCTCAACGGGACAGGGATTTAGCCACGAGCAGTACTTC. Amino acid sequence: CASSTGQGFSHEQYF.

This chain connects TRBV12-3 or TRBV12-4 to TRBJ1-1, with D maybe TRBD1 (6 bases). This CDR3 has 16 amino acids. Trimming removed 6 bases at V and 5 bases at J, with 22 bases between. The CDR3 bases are TGTGCCAGCAGCCCAAACCCCCGCAGGGGCGGAACTGAAGCTTTCTTT. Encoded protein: CASSPNPRRGGTEAFF.

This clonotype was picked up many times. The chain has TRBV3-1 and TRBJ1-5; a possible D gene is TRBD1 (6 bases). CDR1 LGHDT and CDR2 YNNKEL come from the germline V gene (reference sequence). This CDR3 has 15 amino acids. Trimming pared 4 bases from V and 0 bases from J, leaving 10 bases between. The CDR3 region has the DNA TGTGCCAGCAGCCTCAGGGGCAATAGCAATCAGCCCCAGCATTTT. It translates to CASSLRGNSNQPQHF.

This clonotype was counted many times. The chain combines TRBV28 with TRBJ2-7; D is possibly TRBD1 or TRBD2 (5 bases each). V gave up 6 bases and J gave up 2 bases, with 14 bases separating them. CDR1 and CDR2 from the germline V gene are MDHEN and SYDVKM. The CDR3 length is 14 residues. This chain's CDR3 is CASSRLGGTYEQYF. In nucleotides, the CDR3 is TGTGCCAGCAGCCGCCTTGGGGGAACCTACGAGCAGTACTTC.

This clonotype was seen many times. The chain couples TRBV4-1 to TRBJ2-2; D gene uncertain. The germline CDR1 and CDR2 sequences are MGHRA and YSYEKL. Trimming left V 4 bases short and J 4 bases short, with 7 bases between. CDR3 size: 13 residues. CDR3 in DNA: TGCGCCAGCAGCCCGCCTCCCACCGGGGAGCTGTTTTTT. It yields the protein CASSPPPTGELFF.

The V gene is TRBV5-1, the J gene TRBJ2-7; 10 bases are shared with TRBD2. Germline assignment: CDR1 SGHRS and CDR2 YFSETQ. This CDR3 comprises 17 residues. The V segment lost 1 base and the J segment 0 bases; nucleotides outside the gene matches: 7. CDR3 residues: CASSLPGLAHSSYEQYF. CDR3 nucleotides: TGCGCCAGCAGCTTGCCGGGACTAGCGCACAGCTCCTACGAGCAGTACTTC.